This T cell receptor beta chain was identified in a study of STAT3 mutations in large granular lymphocyte leukemia. At the level of the study: Canonical activating STAT3 mutations were detected in roughly half of the longitudinally sequenced T-LGLL patients. Roughly 37% of treated T-LGLL patients showed hematologic response to immunosuppression. Notes on the study in general: After therapy, about 35% of the 18 patients switched clonotypes, all new clones STAT3 wild type. Every T-LGLL patient had at least one immunodominant TCRbeta clonotype.

J gave up 0 bases and V 4 bases, and 11 bases lay outside the gene matches. The CDR3 loop spans 18 amino acids. Germline assignment: CDR1 MDHEN and CDR2 SYDVKM. Worth noting for this clone: The target antigen is unknown.

Around 41,000 productive templates were obtained per sample on average. Clones were read by immunoSEQ multiplex PCR, and TCRdb kept only the in-frame ones, dropping some. The table shows about 15,000 clones, with about 88% occurring only once. Sequencing used peripheral blood mononuclear cells. The source is a man aged 35-49 years with T-cell large granular lymphocyte leukemia. Some clones in this sample may be carry-over from other donors' samples. The chain uses TRBV28 and TRBJ1-5; 8 bases map to TRBD1. For the CDR3, the DNA is TGTGCCAGCAGTTCCCCCCGGGACAGGACCTCTAGCAATCAGCCCCAGCATTTT. It is translated as CASSSPRDRTSSNQPQHF.